This T cell receptor beta chain comes out of a study of T cell repertoires in aging, cancer and after chemotherapy. Trimming cost V 3 bases and J 0 bases; bases outside gene matches: 14. From germline, CDR1 is SQVTM and CDR2 ANQGSEA. The CDR3 extends over 19 amino acids. TRB rearrangements spanning V, D and J were amplified using mixed TRB-A/B primers. MiXCR, run by TCRdb on the multiplex PCR reads, gives a single entry per CDR3 protein. The table includes roughly 15,000 distinct CDR3 sequences, approximately 46% detected once. By frequency in the sample, this clonotype is medium-sized (0.01 to 0.1%). The target antigen is unknown. The template was genomic DNA from peripheral blood, not RNA. General study findings and limits: Untreated cancer patients had significantly lower blood TCR diversity than age-matched healthy donors.

This sequence originates from a human donor in good health. The rearrangement uses TRBV29-1 and TRBJ2-3; 11 bases line up with TRBD2. Source material: blood. Here the CDR3 DNA reads TGCAGCGTTGACGGCACTAGCGGGAGTAAGGAGAAGAGCACAGATACGCAGTATTTT. As protein: CSVDGTSGSKEKSTDTQYF.